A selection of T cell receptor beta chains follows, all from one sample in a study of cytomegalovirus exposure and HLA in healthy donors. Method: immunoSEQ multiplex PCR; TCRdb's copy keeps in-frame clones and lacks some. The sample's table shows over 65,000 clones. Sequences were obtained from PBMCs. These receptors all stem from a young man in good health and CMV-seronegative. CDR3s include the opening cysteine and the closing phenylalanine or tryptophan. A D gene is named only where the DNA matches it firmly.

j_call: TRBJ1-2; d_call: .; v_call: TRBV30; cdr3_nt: TGTGCCTGGAGTGTACTCCGGCATCCTAGTCGGACCTTC; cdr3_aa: CAWSVLRHPSRTF
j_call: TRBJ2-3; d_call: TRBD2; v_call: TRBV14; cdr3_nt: TGTGCCAGCAGACGGACTAGCAGTGCCACAGATACGCAGTATTTT; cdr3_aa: CASRRTSSATDTQYF
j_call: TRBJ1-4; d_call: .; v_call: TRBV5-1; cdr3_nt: TGCGCCAGCAGCCCCGCACCCGGGCAGGGCTATGAAAAACTGTTTTTT; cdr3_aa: CASSPAPGQGYEKLFF
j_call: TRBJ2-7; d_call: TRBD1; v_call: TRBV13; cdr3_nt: TGTGCCAGCAGCTTGCAAGGGGGCAGGGGCGCGTTCGAGCAGTACTTC; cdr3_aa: CASSLQGGRGAFEQYF
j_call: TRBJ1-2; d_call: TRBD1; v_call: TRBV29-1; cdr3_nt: TGCAGCGTGGGGACAGGGTGGAATGGCTACACCTTC; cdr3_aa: CSVGTGWNGYTF
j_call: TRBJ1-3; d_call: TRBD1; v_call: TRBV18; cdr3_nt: TGTGCCAGCTCACCACCTGCAGGGGGTCAACGGTCTGGAAACACCATATATTTT; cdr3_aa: CASSPPAGGQRSGNTIYF
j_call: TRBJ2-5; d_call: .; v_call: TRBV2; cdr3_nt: TGTGCCAGCAAGGTGGATAGCTGGGTGGAGACCCAGTACTTC; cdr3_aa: CASKVDSWVETQYF
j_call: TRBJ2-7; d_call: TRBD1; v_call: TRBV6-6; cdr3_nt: TGTGCCAGCAGTTCACAGGGGATCGAGCAGTACTTC; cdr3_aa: CASSSQGIEQYF
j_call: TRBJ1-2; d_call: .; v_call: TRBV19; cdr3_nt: TGTGCCAGTAGCGCTAGGAGGGGTTCCTATGGCTACACCTTC; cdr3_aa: CASSARRGSYGYTF
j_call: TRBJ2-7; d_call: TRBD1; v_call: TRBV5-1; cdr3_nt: TGCGCCAGCGGAACGGGGACAGGGACGTACGAGCAGTACTTC; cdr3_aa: CASGTGTGTYEQYF
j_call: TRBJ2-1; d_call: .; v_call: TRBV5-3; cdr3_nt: TGTGCCAGATGGGCGGGGTTCTTC; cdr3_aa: CARWAGFF
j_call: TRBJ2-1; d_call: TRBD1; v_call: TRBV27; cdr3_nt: TGTGCCAGCAGTTTATGGGACAGATACAATGAGCAGTTCTTC; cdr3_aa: CASSLWDRYNEQFF
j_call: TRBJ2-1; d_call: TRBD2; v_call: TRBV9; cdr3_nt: TGTGCCAGCAGCACCCCCGGGACTAGCGGGATATGGGGGCCCTACAATGAGCAGTTCTTC; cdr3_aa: CASSTPGTSGIWGPYNEQFF
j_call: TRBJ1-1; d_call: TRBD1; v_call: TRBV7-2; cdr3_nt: TGTGCCAGCAGCTTATACAGGGGAGCGGTGGGTGAAGCTTTCTTT; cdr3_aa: CASSLYRGAVGEAFF
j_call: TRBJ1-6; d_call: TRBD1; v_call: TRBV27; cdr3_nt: TGTGCCAGCAGGTTGACAGGGGGTAATTCACCCCTCCACTTT; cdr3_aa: CASRLTGGNSPLHF
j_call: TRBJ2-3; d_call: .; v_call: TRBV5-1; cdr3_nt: TGCGCCAGCAGCCCAGGCCGCACAGATACGCAGTATTTT; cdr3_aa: CASSPGRTDTQYF
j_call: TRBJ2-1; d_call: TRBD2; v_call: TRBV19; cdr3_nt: TGTGCCAGTAGACTAGCGGGAGGAAGCTCCTACAATGAGCAGTTCTTC; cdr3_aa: CASRLAGGSSYNEQFF
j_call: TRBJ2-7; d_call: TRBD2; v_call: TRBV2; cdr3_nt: TGTGCCAGCAGTGAACCGGGAGGGGTGGGTGAGCAGTACTTC; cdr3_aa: CASSEPGGVGEQYF
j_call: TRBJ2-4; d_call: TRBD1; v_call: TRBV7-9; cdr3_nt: TGTGCCAGCAGCAGCAGACAGGGGGCGGGGGACATTCAGTACTTC; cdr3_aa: CASSSRQGAGDIQYF
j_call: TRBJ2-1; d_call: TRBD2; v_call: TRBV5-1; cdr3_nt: TGCGCCAGCAGCTTGGGAATAGCGGGAGGCTTCTACAATGAGCAGTTCTTC; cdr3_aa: CASSLGIAGGFYNEQFF
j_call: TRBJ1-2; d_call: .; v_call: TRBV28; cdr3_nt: TGTGCCAGCACCTTCCTCCAGGGGCCCTATGGCTACACCTTC; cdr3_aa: CASTFLQGPYGYTF